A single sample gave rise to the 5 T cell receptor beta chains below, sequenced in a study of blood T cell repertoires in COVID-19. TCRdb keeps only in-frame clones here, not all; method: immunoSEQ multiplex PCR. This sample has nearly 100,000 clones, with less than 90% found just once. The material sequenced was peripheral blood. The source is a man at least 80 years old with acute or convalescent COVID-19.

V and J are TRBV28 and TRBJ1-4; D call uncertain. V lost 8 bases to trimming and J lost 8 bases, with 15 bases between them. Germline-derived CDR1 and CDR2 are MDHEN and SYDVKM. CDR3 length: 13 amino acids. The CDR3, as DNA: TGTGCCAGCGTACCCCGCCGCGGCGAAAAACTGTTTTTT. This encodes CASVPRRGEKLFF.

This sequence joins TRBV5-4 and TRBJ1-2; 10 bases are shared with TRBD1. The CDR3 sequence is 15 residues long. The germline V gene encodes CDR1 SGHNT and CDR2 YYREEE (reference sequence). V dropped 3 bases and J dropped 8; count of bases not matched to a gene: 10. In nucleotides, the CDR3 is TGTGCCAGCAGCTCCGACAGGGGGCGCGTGGAAGGCTACACCTTC. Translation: CASSSDRGRVEGYTF. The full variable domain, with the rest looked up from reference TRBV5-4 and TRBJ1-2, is ETGVTQSPTHLIKTRGQQVTLRCSSQSGHNTVSWYQQALGQGPQFIFQYYREEENGRGNFPPRFSGLQFPNYSSELNVNALELDDSALYLCASSSDRGRVEGYTFGSGTRLTVV.

Written as DNA, the CDR3 is TGTGCCAGCAGTTTGAGGGGACTAGCGGGGGGCAAGTACTTC. It translates to CASSLRGLAGGKYF. The chain combines TRBV28 with TRBJ2-4; 15 nucleotides agree with TRBD2. Germline V gene sequence: CDR1 MDHEN, CDR2 SYDVKM. V lost 3 bases and J lost 14; bases outside the gene matches: 5. This CDR3 has 14 residues.

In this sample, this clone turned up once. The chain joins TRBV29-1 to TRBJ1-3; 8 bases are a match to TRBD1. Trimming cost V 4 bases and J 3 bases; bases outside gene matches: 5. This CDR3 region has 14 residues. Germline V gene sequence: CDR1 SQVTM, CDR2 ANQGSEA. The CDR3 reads CSVARTGLGNTIYF. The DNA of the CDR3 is TGCAGCGTTGCTCGGACAGGGCTTGGAAACACCATATATTTT.

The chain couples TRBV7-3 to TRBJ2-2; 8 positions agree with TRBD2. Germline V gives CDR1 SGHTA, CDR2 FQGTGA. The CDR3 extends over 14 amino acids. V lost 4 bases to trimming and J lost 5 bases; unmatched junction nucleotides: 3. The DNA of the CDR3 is TGTGCCAGCAGCTCGGGACTAGTGACCGGGGAGCTGTTTTTT. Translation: CASSSGLVTGELFF.